The 19 T cell receptor beta chains presented below share a single source sample, sequenced in a study of blood T cell repertoires in COVID-19. Here immunoSEQ multiplex PCR was the method, and the copy in TCRdb shows in-frame clones only, minus some. The sample contains tens of thousands of clones, less than 85% of which appear only once. The sequenced material came from peripheral blood. The receptors here all came from a man older than 75 with active COVID-19.

The chain couples TRBV18 to TRBJ2-7, with 7 bases identical to TRBD2. Germline assignment: CDR1 KGHSH and CDR2 LQKENI. CDR3 size: 15 residues. Trimming removed 1 base from V and 7 bases from J; junction bases left unmatched: 10. CDR3 in DNA: TGTGCCAGCTCACCACGGGGGGGAAGCAGGGATGAGCAGTACTTC. The encoded protein is CASSPRGGSRDEQYF. Based on the CDR3 plus reference TRBV18 and TRBJ2-7, the full variable domain is NAGVMQNPRHLVRRRGQEARLRCSPMKGHSHVYWYRQLPEEGLKFMVYLQKENIIDESGMPKERFSAEFPKEGPSILRIQQVVRGDSAAYFCASSPRGGSRDEQYFGPGTRLTVT.

The chain uses TRBV5-5 and TRBJ2-5; D may be TRBD1 (5 bases). Germline V CDR1 and CDR2: SGHKS, YYEKEE (reference sequence). Trimming took off 0 bases at V and 2 bases at J, with 17 bases between the two ends. CDR3 length equals 17 residues. CDR3 region: CASSLGATAYWQETQYF. The CDR3 bases are TGTGCCAGCAGCTTGGGGGCGACAGCATATTGGCAAGAGACCCAGTACTTC.

The chain couples TRBV5-6 to TRBJ2-5; TRBD2 is a possible D gene (5 bases). CDR1 is SGHDT and CDR2 is YYEEEE in the germline V gene. V was trimmed by 4 bases and J by 2 bases, leaving 15 bases between them. The CDR3 runs 15 residues. Here the CDR3 reads CASSPLLVAQETQYF. The CDR3 nucleotides read TGTGCCAGCAGCCCCCTCCTGGTAGCGCAAGAGACCCAGTACTTC.

This chain links TRBV29-1 with TRBJ1-2; a possible D gene is TRBD1 (5 bases). V lost 1 base to trimming and J lost 8 bases, with 14 bases between them. Germline-derived CDR1 and CDR2 are SQVTM and ANQGSEA. This CDR3 has 13 amino acids. The CDR3 reads CSVEVGTSGGYTF. The CDR3 nucleotides are TGCAGCGTTGAAGTCGGCACATCAGGGGGCTACACCTTC.

This chain uses TRBV19 with TRBJ1-6, with 7 bases identical to TRBD1. CDR3 length equals 14 residues. J was trimmed by 7 bases and V by 4 bases; bases with no gene match: 4. CDR1 and CDR2 from the germline V gene are LNHDA and SQIVND (reference sequence). CDR3 amino acids: CASSTRQGNSPLHF. CDR3 in DNA: TGTGCCAGTAGTACCAGACAGGGAAATTCACCCCTCCACTTT.

The V gene is TRBV5-1, the J gene TRBJ2-1; 7 bases line up with TRBD1. J was trimmed by 1 base and V by 7 bases; bases with no gene match: 5. Germline-derived CDR1 and CDR2 are SGHRS and YFSETQ. The CDR3 has 14 amino acids. CDR3 sequence reads: CASGQDGSYNEQFF. For the CDR3, the DNA is TGCGCCAGCGGACAGGACGGGTCCTACAATGAGCAGTTCTTC.

This clone was seen only once. The V gene is TRBV7-2, the J gene TRBJ2-1, with D perhaps TRBD1 (6 bases). CDR3 length: 14 amino acids. The germline gives CDR1 SGHTA, CDR2 FQGNSA. Deletions cut 1 base from V and 6 bases from J, with 10 bases between. The CDR3, as DNA: TGTGCCAGCAGCTTAGGGACAGCGCTCAATGAGCAGTTCTTC. This encodes CASSLGTALNEQFF.

This clone turned up a few times. The genes are TRBV2 and TRBJ1-3, with 7 bases aligning to TRBD1. Trimming took 9 bases from V and 3 from J; bases not matched to a gene: 2. CDR3 size: 12 residues. Germline CDR1 is SNHLY and CDR2 is FYNNEI. The CDR3 DNA reads TGTGCCAGTGGACAGGTTGGAAACACCATATATTTT. Amino acid sequence: CASGQVGNTIYF.

In this sample, this clone turned up a few times. J is TRBJ2-7 and V is TRBV5-6; unclear D gene. Trimming removed 4 bases at V and 0 bases at J, with 5 bases between. This CDR3 region has 12 residues. CDR1 is SGHDT, CDR2 YYEEEE, per germline. The CDR3 DNA follows: TGTGCCAGCAGCGCCAGCTCCTACGAGCAGTACTTC. Translation gives CASSASSYEQYF.

The J gene is TRBJ1-1, the V gene TRBV3-1 (or the pseudogene TRBV3-2); 7 bases are shared with TRBD1. The ends lost 6 bases at V and 5 bases at J; junction bases unmatched: 12. Germline assignment: CDR1 LGHDT and CDR2 YNNKEL (reference sequence). CDR3 length: 15 residues. CDR3 amino acids: CASRLFGTEFTEAFF. Here the CDR3 DNA reads TGTGCCAGCAGGCTGTTCGGGACAGAATTTACTGAAGCTTTCTTT.

This rearrangement joins TRBV11-2 to TRBJ2-5, with 12 bases lining up with TRBD2. CDR1 SGHAT and CDR2 FQNNGV come from the germline V gene. V shed 5 bases, J shed 4 bases, and the junction held 5 bases outside the gene matches. There are 15 residues in the CDR3. The CDR3 sequence is CASSPGLAGPETQYF. In DNA, the CDR3 is TGTGCCAGCAGCCCAGGACTAGCGGGACCAGAGACCCAGTACTTC.

The gene calls are TRBV2 and TRBJ2-2; 9 positions agree with TRBD1. The germline V gene has CDR1 SNHLY and CDR2 FYNNEI. V lost 6 bases, J lost 8 bases, and 16 bases stayed unmatched. The CDR3 is 17 residues long. For the CDR3, the DNA is TGTGCCAGCAGACAGGATTCGGGACAGGGAAGAGGGGGGGAGCTGTTTTTT. Translating it yields CASRQDSGQGRGGELFF.

V usage is TRBV21-1 and J usage is TRBJ1-5; TRBD1 was called by the table and not checked on the DNA. TRBV21-1 is a known pseudogene. CDR3 size: 14 residues. The chain's CDR3 is CASRDRGLCQPQHF. CDR3 nucleotide sequence: TGTGCCAGCAGGGACAGGGGGCTCTGTCAGCCCCAGCATTTT.

V gene TRBV6-2 or TRBV6-3 combines with J gene TRBJ1-2; possible D gene TRBD1, 6 bases. V dropped 3 bases and J dropped 7 bases, with 12 bases sitting between them. There are 13 residues in the CDR3. The V gene's germline CDR1 is MNHEY and CDR2 SVGEGT. For the CDR3, the DNA is TGTGCCAGCAGTTATCAGGGGCGGAGTGGCTACACCTTC. As protein: CASSYQGRSGYTF.

The chain recombines TRBV7-8 with TRBJ1-5; 10 bases match TRBD1. The CDR3 has 18 amino acids. Trimming took 4 bases from V and 0 from J; bases not matched to a gene: 9. Looked up from germline, CDR1 is SGHVS and CDR2 is FQNEAQ. The CDR3 is CASSSRQGAAYSNQPQHF. The CDR3 DNA follows: TGTGCCAGCAGCTCAAGACAGGGGGCAGCTTATAGCAATCAGCCCCAGCATTTT.

The CDR3 reads CASDTSGTNTGELFF. The CDR3 bases are TGTGCCAGCGACACTAGCGGTACGAACACCGGGGAGCTGTTTTTT. The chain couples TRBV2 to TRBJ2-2, with TRBD2 matching 8 bases. With 8 bases clipped from V and 0 bases from J, the junction kept 5 bases outside the gene matches. CDR1 and CDR2 from the germline V gene are SNHLY and FYNNEI. The CDR3 loop spans 15 amino acids.

The chain carries TRBV6-2 or TRBV6-3 and TRBJ1-2; 7 nucleotides line up with TRBD1. Germline CDR1 reads MNHEY; CDR2 reads SVGEGT. With 6 bases clipped from V and 2 bases from J, the junction kept 3 bases outside the gene matches. The CDR3 has 13 amino acids. In DNA, the CDR3 is TGTGCCAGCAGCCAGACAGGGAACTATGGCTACACCTTC. This sequence encodes CASSQTGNYGYTF.

V is TRBV19 and J is TRBJ1-2, with TRBD1 as a possible D gene (6 bases). Looked up from germline, CDR1 is LNHDA and CDR2 is SQIVND (reference sequence). This CDR3 is 18 amino acids long. V was cut by 5 bases and J by 8 bases, with 30 bases left in between. The DNA for the CDR3 is TGTGCCAGTAGTGCCTCAACCGGGACACCAAAAGCCCCCTTCGGCTACACCTTC. The encoded protein is CASSASTGTPKAPFGYTF.

CDR3 amino acids: CASTDGQGDTEAFF. The CDR3 region has the DNA TGTGCCAGTACCGACGGACAGGGGGACACTGAAGCTTTCTTT. The chain uses TRBV19 and TRBJ1-1, with TRBD1 matching 10 bases. Germline CDR1 reads LNHDA; CDR2 reads SQIVND (reference sequence). Trimming at V came to 7 bases and at J to 3 bases, leaving 5 bases not matched to a gene. CDR3 size: 14 residues. Drawing the rest from reference TRBV19 and TRBJ1-1, the complete variable domain is DGGITQSPKYLFRKEGQNVTLSCEQNLNHDAMYWYRQDPGQGLRLIYYSQIVNDFQKGDIAEGYSVSREKKESFPLTVTSAQKNPTAFYLCASTDGQGDTEAFFGQGTRLTVV.